Each of the 26 T cell receptor beta chains below was sequenced from the same sample in a study of breast tumors, draining lymph nodes, adjacent tissues. TCRdb re-derived calls from the multiplex PCR reads in MiXCR, one entry per CDR3 protein. In the table there are about 17,000 distinct CDR3 sequences, 60% to 70% of which are singletons. The specimen was tumor-adjacent breast tissue. The receptor set was obtained from a female donor with breast cancer. Some clones in this sample may be carry-over from other donors' samples.

V and J are TRBV12-5 and TRBJ2-5; 9 positions match TRBD1. CDR3 size: 19 residues. V shed 1 base, J shed 6 bases, and the junction held 18 bases outside the gene matches. Germline V gene lookup returns CDR1 LGHNT and CDR2 FRNRAP. Here the CDR3 reads CASGLGVGTGDRGGKTQYF. Here the CDR3 DNA reads TGTGCTAGTGGTTTGGGGGTGGGCACGGGAGACAGGGGGGGAAAGACCCAGTACTTC.

CDR3 sequence reads: CASSYTQGEQFF. The DNA for the CDR3 is TGTGCCAGCAGTTACACCCAGGGAGAGCAGTTCTTC. This sequence joins TRBV6-5 and TRBJ2-1, with D possibly matching TRBD1 (5 bases). V was clipped by 2 bases and J by 10 bases, with 9 bases between them. This CDR3 is built from 12 residues. The V gene's germline CDR1 is MNHEY and CDR2 SVGAGI.

The chain carries TRBV20-1 and TRBJ1-2; D unresolved. The CDR3 has 14 residues. The germline V and J ends were trimmed by 0 bases and 4 bases, with 12 bases remaining between them. Germline V CDR1 and CDR2: DFQATT, SNEGSKA (reference sequence). CDR3 sequence reads: CSAREGRGFYGYTF. CDR3 coding DNA: TGCAGTGCTAGAGAGGGCCGGGGATTCTATGGCTACACCTTC.

V and J are TRBV5-1 and TRBJ1-2; weak D call: TRBD1 (5 bases). The V gene's germline CDR1 is SGHRS and CDR2 YFSETQ. There are 15 residues in the CDR3. Trimming removed 1 base at V and 0 bases at J, with 10 bases between. CDR3 residues: CASSLRDGANYGYTF. The CDR3 DNA reads as TGCGCCAGCAGCTTGAGGGACGGAGCTAACTATGGCTACACCTTC. Drawing the rest from reference TRBV5-1 and TRBJ1-2, the complete variable domain is KAGVTQTPRYLIKTRGQQVTLSCSPISGHRSVSWYQQTPGQGLQFLFEYFSETQRNKGNFPGRFSGRQFSNSRSEMNVSTLELGDSALYLCASSLRDGANYGYTFGSGTRLTVV.

This rearrangement joins TRBV6-1 to TRBJ1-4; D call uncertain. The CDR3 has 14 residues. CDR1 is MNHNS and CDR2 is SASEGT in the germline V gene. Trimming stripped 3 bases from V and 7 bases from J, with 12 bases between. CDR3 region: CASSDPLRSEKLFF. CDR3 coding DNA: TGTGCCAGCAGTGACCCTCTCCGCTCTGAAAAACTGTTTTTT.

This clonotype was seen many times. This sequence joins TRBV16 and TRBJ2-7; D is undetermined. Germline V gene data show CDR1 as KGHSY and CDR2 as FQNENV. The V gene lost 4 bases and the J gene lost 6 bases, with 19 bases spanning the gap. The CDR3 has 15 residues. The CDR3 spells CASSPRTDRVVEQYV. CDR3 in DNA: TGTGCCAGCAGCCCCCGCACAGATCGGGTGGTCGAGCAGTACGTC.

V is TRBV19 and J is TRBJ2-3; the match to TRBD2 covers 11 bases. V lost 4 bases to trimming and J lost 2 bases; unmatched junction nucleotides: 2. This CDR3 contains 15 residues. Germline V gives CDR1 LNHDA, CDR2 SQIVND (reference sequence). This chain's CDR3 is CASSTGLAATDTQYF. The CDR3 DNA reads TGTGCCAGTAGTACGGGACTAGCGGCCACAGATACGCAGTATTTT.

This chain joins TRBV9 and TRBJ1-4; tentatively, D is TRBD1 (6 bases). Germline CDR1 is SGDLS and CDR2 is YYNGEE. Trimming took off 6 bases at V and 8 bases at J, with 14 bases between the two ends. CDR3 length: 13 residues. The CDR3 spells CASTPVGGEKLFF. CDR3 sequence (DNA): TGTGCCAGCACCCCCGTGGGGGGCGAAAAACTGTTTTTT.

The count of this clonotype is one. The V and J genes are TRBV7-9 and TRBJ1-2, with D possibly being TRBD1 (6 bases). CDR3 length: 15 amino acids. Between the trimmed V and J ends, which lost 1 base and 4 bases, there was a span of 13 bases. Germline CDR1 reads SEHNR; CDR2 reads FQNEAQ (reference sequence). The CDR3 DNA follows: TGTGCCAGCAGCTTAGGGGGGGCCCACCTCTATGGCTACACCTTC. This translates into CASSLGGAHLYGYTF.

This sequence joins TRBV2 and TRBJ1-3; TRBD1 agrees at 7 bases. Germline loops: CDR1 SNHLY, CDR2 FYNNEI. J was trimmed by 4 bases and V by 6 bases; bases with no gene match: 12. This CDR3 spans 16 amino acids. In DNA, the CDR3 is TGTGCCAGCAGCTCAAACAAACAGGGGTTGGGAAACACCATATATTTT. It translates to CASSSNKQGLGNTIYF.

This sequence joins TRBV6-1 and TRBJ1-2; 9 bases are a match to TRBD1. V was clipped by 6 bases and J by 4 bases; unmatched bases: 3. The CDR3 is made up of 13 amino acids. CDR1 is MNHNS, CDR2 SASEGT, per germline. This CDR3 is CASSATGGYGYTF. Written as DNA, the CDR3 is TGTGCCAGCAGCGCGACAGGGGGCTATGGCTACACCTTC.

This clonotype was seen many times. This may be a read error: a much more frequent sequence differs by one nucleotide. This chain connects TRBV6-1 to TRBJ1-2; D is uncertain. CDR3 size: 13 residues. Germline loops: CDR1 MNHNS, CDR2 SASEGT. V shed 5 bases and J shed 2 bases, with 9 bases lying between them. This CDR3 reads CASSQTRNYGYTF. The CDR3 DNA reads as TGTGCCAGCAGTCAGACACGGAACTATGGCTACACCTTC.

The J gene is TRBJ2-1, the V gene TRBV19; 7 bases are shared with TRBD2. V trimming: 0 bases; J trimming: 3 bases; junction bases outside the gene matches: 5. The V gene's germline CDR1 is LNHDA and CDR2 SQIVND (reference sequence). This CDR3 contains 16 residues. The CDR3 sequence is CASSIEAGVYYNEQFF. In nucleotides, the CDR3 is TGTGCCAGTAGTATAGAGGCGGGAGTCTACTACAATGAGCAGTTCTTC. Full variable domain (remainder filled in from reference TRBV19 and TRBJ2-1): DGGITQSPKYLFRKEGQNVTLSCEQNLNHDAMYWYRQDPGQGLRLIYYSQIVNDFQKGDIAEGYSVSREKKESFPLTVTSAQKNPTAFYLCASSIEAGVYYNEQFFGPGTRLTVL.

J is TRBJ1-2 and V is TRBV5-5; possibly TRBD1 for D (5 bases). Germline V gene sequence: CDR1 SGHKS, CDR2 YYEKEE (reference sequence). The V end lost 0 bases, the J end lost 8 bases, and 17 bases lay between the germline ends. The CDR3 contains 15 residues. The CDR3 DNA is TGTGCCAGCAGCTTGGGACAGAGTGTCCGGGGAGGCTACACCTTC. Its protein product is CASSLGQSVRGGYTF.

This rearrangement joins TRBV6-1 to TRBJ2-3, with D possibly TRBD1 on 5 matching bases. The length of the CDR3 is 14 residues. V dropped 6 bases and J dropped 3 bases, with 13 bases sitting between them. CDR1 MNHNS and CDR2 SASEGT come from the germline V gene. Here the CDR3 reads CASRPGFGTDTQYF. In DNA, the CDR3 is TGTGCCAGCAGACCAGGGTTCGGGACAGATACGCAGTATTTT.

At least ten counts were recorded for this clonotype. The rearrangement links TRBV2 to TRBJ1-1; D unresolved. CDR1 and CDR2 from the germline V gene are SNHLY and FYNNEI. Between the trimmed V and J ends, which lost 1 base and 0 bases, there was a span of 9 bases. This CDR3 contains 15 residues. CDR3 sequence reads: CASSEESTMNTEAFF. The CDR3 nucleotides are TGTGCCAGCAGTGAAGAATCGACAATGAACACTGAAGCTTTCTTT.

The rearrangement joins TRBV2 to TRBJ1-2; 7 bases are shared with TRBD1. Looked up from germline, CDR1 is SNHLY and CDR2 is FYNNEI. With 6 bases clipped from V and 7 bases from J, the junction kept 14 bases outside the gene matches. The CDR3 runs to 15 residues. CDR3 region: CASRTRRQGSGGYTF. CDR3 bases: TGTGCCAGCAGAACCCGGAGACAGGGATCGGGTGGCTACACCTTC.

The chain combines TRBV6-1 with TRBJ2-2, with 10 nucleotides matching TRBD2. Germline CDR1 MNHNS, CDR2 SASEGT. The CDR3 totals 14 residues. Losses at the gene ends were 6 bases for V and 6 bases for J; bases not matched to a gene: 4. CDR3 DNA: TGTGCCAGCAGGGAACTAGCGGGGTCCGGGGAGCTGTTTTTT. Encoded protein: CASRELAGSGELFF.

This clonotype was picked up many times. V gene TRBV6-6 combines with J gene TRBJ1-2, with D possibly matching TRBD1 (6 bases). Germline loops: CDR1 MNHNY, CDR2 SVGAGI (reference sequence). The V gene lost 5 bases and the J gene lost 3 bases, with 19 bases spanning the gap. The CDR3 spans 16 residues. CDR3 DNA: TGTGCCAGCAGTCACCCCAGGAAGGGGGTTGACTATGGCTACACCTTC. It translates to CASSHPRKGVDYGYTF.

The V gene is TRBV20-1, the J gene TRBJ1-5; TRBD1 agrees at 10 bases. Germline V gene lookup returns CDR1 DFQATT and CDR2 SNEGSKA (reference sequence). The CDR3 is 15 residues long. After removal of 6 bases from V and 8 bases from J, the junction contained 13 bases not matched to a gene. The CDR3 is CSAAAGQGPSEPQHF. CDR3 bases: TGCAGTGCAGCCGCGGGACAGGGGCCGTCAGAGCCCCAGCATTTT.

This clonotype was found once. This chain links TRBV7-6 with TRBJ2-3; D gene ambiguous. The CDR3 covers 13 residues. Trimming removed 1 base at V and 1 base at J, with 3 bases between. CDR1 is SGHVS and CDR2 is FNYEAQ in the germline V gene. For the CDR3, the DNA is TGTGCCAGCAGCTTAGTGGGCACAGATACGCAGTATTTT. It is translated as CASSLVGTDTQYF.

This chain connects TRBV7-2 to TRBJ2-2; 9 bases are a match to TRBD1. Germline CDR1 reads SGHTA; CDR2 reads FQGNSA. Trimming at V came to 6 bases and at J to 4 bases, leaving 6 bases not matched to a gene. This CDR3 region has 15 residues. The CDR3 nucleotides are TGTGCCAGCAGTCCACAGGGGGCCGTCACCGGGGAGCTGTTTTTT. Protein sequence: CASSPQGAVTGELFF.

This clonotype was detected a few times. This rearrangement joins TRBV12-3 or TRBV12-4 to TRBJ1-2, with TRBD1 identical over 9 bases. V lost 3 bases, J lost 2 bases, and 4 bases stayed unmatched. The CDR3 consists of 15 residues. CDR3 DNA sequence: TGTGCCAGCAGTTTTGGGACAGGGTTGAACTATGGCTACACCTTC. Its translation is CASSFGTGLNYGYTF.

This clonotype is medium-sized in the sample. The chain joins TRBV24-1 to TRBJ2-7; tentatively, D is TRBD1 (5 bases). Germline V CDR1 and CDR2: KGHDR, SFDVKD. V lost 1 base, J lost 9 bases, and 9 bases lay in between. CDR3 size: 12 residues. CDR3 nucleotides: TGTGCCACCAGTGATTTTCAGGGTCGGCAGTACTTC. Translated: CATSDFQGRQYF.

The chain couples TRBV27 to TRBJ2-3; TRBD2 agrees at 8 bases. The CDR3 is 12 residues long. J lost 10 bases, V lost 4 bases, and 4 bases had no gene match. Germline loops: CDR1 MNHEY, CDR2 SMNVEV (reference sequence). This CDR3 reads CASSSQAGAQYF. CDR3 bases: TGTGCCAGCAGTTCCCAAGCGGGAGCGCAGTATTTT.

Judged by abundance, this clonotype is medium-sized. The V gene is TRBV6-6, the J gene TRBJ2-3, with TRBD2 matching over 10 bases. The CDR3 is 16 residues long. Trimming removed 8 bases from V and 5 bases from J; junction bases left unmatched: 13. The germline V gene encodes CDR1 MNHNY and CDR2 SVGAGI (reference sequence). CDR3 sequence: CASRHSGTSDRDTQYF. For the CDR3, the DNA is TGTGCCAGCCGCCACTCGGGGACTAGCGATAGAGATACGCAGTATTTT.